The clone carrying this T cell receptor beta chain is a singleton in its sample. Some clones are missing from TCRdb's copy, which holds only in-frame ones; the method was immunoSEQ multiplex PCR. The sample consists of fewer than 180,000 clones, around 87% of them appearing once. This specimen belongs to a study of blood T cell repertoires in COVID-19. Study as a whole: Sample material is recorded as cDNA or gDNA derived from T cells, B-cell-depleted T cells, or PBMCs.

V was pared by 6 bases and J by 12 bases, with 15 bases between. There are 12 residues in the CDR3. V gene TRBV12-3 or TRBV12-4 combines with J gene TRBJ2-1; the D gene is possibly TRBD1 (5 bases). Input material: peripheral blood. The clonotype was recovered from a woman in her sixties with active or convalescent COVID-19. CDR3 in amino acids: CASRGRHPGQFF. The CDR3 DNA reads TGTGCCAGCAGGGGGCGGCACCCCGGGCAGTTCTTC.